The 14 T cell receptor beta chains below come from one sample, sequenced in a study of a mutant IDH1 vaccine in newly diagnosed glioma. Assay used: immunoSEQ multiplex PCR; TCRdb lists only in-frame clones, some missing. Among some 38,000 clones, 75% to 80% were seen once, and the ten largest hold around 6%. Time point in this sample: week 5, during vaccination. A 20-mer mutant IDH1 peptide at 300 ug was injected subcutaneously with topical imiquimod. Antigen specificity for these receptors is unknown. The sample in question was PBMCs, obtained from a glioma patient whose treatment included an IDH1 peptide vaccine. Every receptor here comes from a man aged 35 to 55 with glioma.

The CDR3 region has the DNA TGTGCCAGCAGTTGGGGGGTTTCTATCGGGGAGCTGTTTTTT. This encodes CASSWGVSIGELFF. This chain connects TRBV27 to TRBJ2-2; the D gene is possibly TRBD2 (6 bases). The CDR3 length is 14 residues. Per the germline V gene, CDR1 is MNHEY and CDR2 is SMNVEV (reference sequence). Trimming cost V 4 bases and J 7 bases, with 13 bases left between them.

The chain employs TRBV19 and TRBJ1-4; no clear D gene. Germline CDR1 reads LNHDA; CDR2 reads SQIVND (reference sequence). The CDR3 extends over 15 amino acids. V gave up 3 bases and J gave up 4 bases, with 12 bases separating them. CDR3 nucleotide sequence: TGTGCCAGTAGTATCGGGTCCGGCGGTAATGAAAAACTGTTTTTT. This codes for CASSIGSGGNEKLFF.

V usage is TRBV6-5 and J usage is TRBJ2-7; 8 bases are shared with TRBD1. Germline V gene sequence: CDR1 MNHEY, CDR2 SVGAGI. The CDR3 length is 14 residues. V was pared by 2 bases and J by 2 bases, with 2 bases of the junction left unmatched. The CDR3 sequence: CASSYDRGPYEQYF. CDR3 DNA: TGTGCCAGCAGTTACGACAGGGGTCCCTACGAGCAGTACTTC.

The J gene is TRBJ2-7, the V gene TRBV4-2, with 10 bases matching TRBD1. The junction had 9 bases not matched to a gene; V was cut back by 4 bases and J by 6 bases. The CDR3 has 15 residues. CDR1 and CDR2 (germline): LGHNA, YNFKEQ. CDR3: CASSPMGQGTIEQYF. The CDR3 DNA follows: TGTGCCAGCAGCCCAATGGGACAGGGGACAATCGAGCAGTACTTC.

This clone turned up a few times. This chain links TRBV30 with TRBJ1-5; D ambiguous. V was trimmed by 5 bases and J by 2 bases, leaving 10 bases between them. The germline gives CDR1 GTSNPN, CDR2 SVGIG (reference sequence). The CDR3 extends over 13 amino acids. The CDR3 nucleotides read TGTGCCTGGGGCTTCTTAGGCAATCAGCCCCAGCATTTT. Its translation is CAWGFLGNQPQHF.

This sequence joins TRBV4-1 and TRBJ1-6, with D possibly TRBD1 on 5 matching bases. Germline V CDR1 and CDR2: MGHRA, YSYEKL. Trimming took 0 bases from V and 8 from J, leaving 8 bases between them. There are 14 residues in the CDR3. The CDR3 bases are TGCGCCAGCAGCCAAGAGGGCAGGGATTCACCCCTCCACTTT. Amino acid sequence: CASSQEGRDSPLHF.

The chain joins TRBV7-8 to TRBJ2-3; 13 bases align to TRBD2. This CDR3 comprises 17 residues. V shed 5 bases and J 2 bases; nucleotides not matched to a gene: 7. CDR1 and CDR2 from the germline V gene are SGHVS and FQNEAQ. The CDR3 coding sequence is TGTGCCAGCAGCCCCGGACTAGCGGGGGCAACCACAGATACGCAGTATTTT. Residues: CASSPGLAGATTDTQYF.

This clone was recorded a few times. This sequence joins TRBV2 and TRBJ2-6, with D maybe TRBD2 (6 bases). Per germline, CDR1 SNHLY and CDR2 FYNNEI. This CDR3 has 19 residues. Trimming left V 0 bases short and J 0 bases short, with 15 bases between. The CDR3 spells CASSEALKGLLSGANVLTF. For the CDR3, the DNA is TGTGCCAGCAGTGAAGCGCTTAAGGGACTCCTCTCTGGGGCCAACGTCCTGACTTTC.

This clone appeared a few times. The chain carries TRBV19 and TRBJ1-1; D remains ambiguous. This CDR3 spans 12 amino acids. CDR1 is LNHDA, CDR2 SQIVND, per germline (reference sequence). V gave up 4 bases and J gave up 7 bases, with 10 bases separating them. CDR3 sequence (DNA): TGTGCCAGTAGTAAGACACGTATTGAAGCTTTCTTT. Amino acid sequence: CASSKTRIEAFF.

This chain links TRBV6-1 with TRBJ1-6; D unresolved. This CDR3 comprises 14 residues. The ends were cut back, 5 bases at V and 5 bases at J, with 10 bases in the middle. CDR1 is MNHNS, CDR2 SASEGT, per germline. For the CDR3, the DNA is TGTGCCAGCAGTAAGACGGCCCATAATTCACCCCTCCACTTT. This codes for CASSKTAHNSPLHF.

The rearrangement uses TRBV7-2 and TRBJ2-5, with D tentatively TRBD1 or TRBD2 (5 bases each). The CDR3 sequence is 13 residues long. Germline V gene lookup returns CDR1 SGHTA and CDR2 FQGNSA. V shed 4 bases and J shed 5 bases, with 11 bases lying between them. Written as DNA, the CDR3 is TGTGCCAGCAGCTCCCTGTGGGGGGAGACCCAGTACTTC. Amino acids: CASSSLWGETQYF.

The chain is built from TRBV9 and TRBJ2-7; tentatively, D is TRBD1 (6 bases). Germline values: CDR1 SGDLS, CDR2 YYNGEE. CDR3 length equals 13 residues. V lost 0 bases to trimming and J lost 6 bases, with 10 bases between them. DNA of the CDR3: TGTGCCAGCAGCGTAGGACAGGCCGGCGAGCAGTACTTC. Translation gives CASSVGQAGEQYF.

V usage is TRBV2 and J usage is TRBJ2-5; D is undetermined. The CDR3 spans 13 residues. From germline, CDR1 is SNHLY and CDR2 FYNNEI. Between the trimmed V and J ends, which lost 3 bases and 1 base, there was a span of 6 bases. The CDR3 reads CASSDISQETQYF. The DNA of the CDR3 is TGTGCCAGCAGTGATATCAGCCAAGAGACCCAGTACTTC.

This clone qualifies as medium-sized. This chain connects TRBV29-1 to TRBJ1-2, with a possible D match to TRBD1 (5 bases). Germline values: CDR1 SQVTM, CDR2 ANQGSEA. The length of the CDR3 is 13 residues. With 7 bases removed from V and 3 bases from J, the gap between germline ends came to 15 bases. The DNA for the CDR3 is TGCAGCGCCCGTTCGGACATATACTATGGCTACACCTTC. It codes for CSARSDIYYGYTF.